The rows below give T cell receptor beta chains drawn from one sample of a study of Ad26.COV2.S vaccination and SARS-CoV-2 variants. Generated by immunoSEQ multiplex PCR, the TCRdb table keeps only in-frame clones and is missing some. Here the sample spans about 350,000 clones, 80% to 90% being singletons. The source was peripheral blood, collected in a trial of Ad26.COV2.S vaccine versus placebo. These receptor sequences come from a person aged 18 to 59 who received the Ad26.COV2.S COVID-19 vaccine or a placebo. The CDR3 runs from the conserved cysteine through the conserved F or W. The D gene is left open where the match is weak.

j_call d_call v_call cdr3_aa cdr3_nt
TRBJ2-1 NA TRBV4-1 CASSHGLLSSYNEQFF TGCGCCAGCAGCCATGGACTACTCAGCTCCTACAATGAGCAGTTCTTC
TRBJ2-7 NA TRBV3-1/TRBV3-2 CASSQEGLLRKQYF TGTGCCAGCAGCCAAGAGGGCCTCCTACGAAAGCAGTACTTC
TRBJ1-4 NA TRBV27 CASSPFALEEEKLFF TGTGCCAGCAGCCCCTTTGCGTTGGAGGAGGAAAAACTGTTTTTT
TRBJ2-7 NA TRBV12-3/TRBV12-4 CASRSSNYEQYF TGTGCCAGCAGAAGCTCCAACTACGAGCAGTACTTC
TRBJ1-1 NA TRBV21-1 CASSKITQGKNTEAFF TGTGCCAGCAGCAAAATCACCCAGGGAAAGAACACTGAAGCTTTCTTT
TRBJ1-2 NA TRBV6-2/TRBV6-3 CASSWSGPGYTF TGTGCCAGCAGTTGGTCAGGACCGGGCTACACCTTC
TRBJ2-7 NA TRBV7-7 CASSPFLGSKEEQYF TGTGCCAGCAGCCCTTTTCTCGGGAGCAAAGAAGAGCAGTACTTC
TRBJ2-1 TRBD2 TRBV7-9 CASSLVSLAGPHNEQFF TGTGCCAGCAGCTTAGTCTCGCTAGCGGGTCCCCACAATGAGCAGTTCTTC
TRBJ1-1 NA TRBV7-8 CASSSPRQGNTEAFF TGTGCCAGCAGTTCCCCACGCCAGGGGAACACTGAAGCTTTCTTT
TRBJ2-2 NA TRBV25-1 CASTRGGELFF TGTGCCAGCACGCGGGGCGGGGAGCTGTTTTTT
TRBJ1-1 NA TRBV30 CAWSSGIMNTEAFF TGTGCCTGGAGCTCGGGAATCATGAACACTGAAGCTTTCTTT
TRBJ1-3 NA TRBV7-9 CASRLTGPISGNTIYF TGTGCCAGCAGACTTACAGGCCCAATCTCTGGAAACACCATATATTTT
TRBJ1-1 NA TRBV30 CAWSTGPSGTEAFF TGTGCCTGGAGTACGGGACCCTCCGGGACTGAAGCTTTCTTT
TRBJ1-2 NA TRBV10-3 CAISEFEFQANYGYTF TGTGCCATCAGTGAGTTTGAGTTTCAAGCTAACTATGGCTACACCTTC
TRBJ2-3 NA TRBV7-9 CASSLAGATDTQYF TGTGCCAGCAGCTTAGCTGGGGCCACAGATACGCAGTATTTT
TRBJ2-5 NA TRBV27 CASSLTNAGLETQYF TGTGCCAGCAGTTTGACCAACGCGGGGTTGGAGACCCAGTACTTC
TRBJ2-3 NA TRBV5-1 CASTYGGTDTQYF TGCGCCAGCACCTACGGCGGCACAGATACGCAGTATTTT
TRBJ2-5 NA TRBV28 CASRYGGAGTQYF TGTGCCAGCCGTTATGGGGGGGCGGGGACCCAGTACTTC
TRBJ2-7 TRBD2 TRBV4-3 CASSPGLAGVEQYF TGCGCCAGCAGCCCGGGACTAGCGGGAGTCGAGCAGTACTTC
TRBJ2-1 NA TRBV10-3 CAIGQLNYNEQFF TGTGCCATAGGACAGTTAAACTACAATGAGCAGTTCTTC